One sample yielded the 2 T cell receptor beta chains listed below, sequenced in a study of blood T cell repertoires in COVID-19. The repertoire was sequenced with immunoSEQ multiplex PCR; TCRdb's copy has only in-frame clones and lacks some. This sample has roughly 300,000 clones, with 91% found just once. Source material: peripheral blood. The receptors were sampled from a woman in her thirties with COVID-19, enrolled during active disease.

The rearrangement uses TRBV5-1 and TRBJ2-7; D unclear. Trimming shortened V by 1 base and J by 4 bases, and 15 bases separated the two germline ends. From germline, CDR1 is SGHRS and CDR2 YFSETQ. The CDR3 covers 15 residues. The CDR3 region has the DNA TGCGCCAGCAGCTTGAACACGCCCGAGCGATACGAGCAGTACTTC. Its translation: CASSLNTPERYEQYF.

This sequence joins TRBV6-5 and TRBJ2-7; weak D call: TRBD2 (5 bases). Germline V gives CDR1 MNHEY, CDR2 SVGAGI. Trimming removed 0 bases at V and 1 base at J, with 7 bases between. The CDR3 has 14 amino acids. The CDR3 nucleotides are TGTGCCAGCAGTTACTCTCCGGGATCCTACGAGCAGTACTTC. Its translation: CASSYSPGSYEQYF.